This T cell receptor (beta chain) is from a study of T-cell memory formation after mild COVID-19. Overall study results and limits: Still unconfirmed is whether the second-wave clones peaking on day 37 recognized SARS-CoV-2.

Looked up from germline, CDR1 is SGDLS and CDR2 is YYNGEE. V was shortened by 0 bases and J by 8 bases, with 12 bases between the two germline ends. The CDR3 runs to 15 residues. Details on this clonotype: Its specificity is unknown.

A single record per CDR3 protein comes from TCRdb applying MiXCR to the 5' RACE reads. Here the sample spans almost 550,000 distinct CDR3 sequences, about 20% being singletons. The chain has TRBV9 and TRBJ1-6; tentative D call: TRBD1 (6 bases). The clonotype was recovered from an adult woman who had mild COVID-19 (a few samples of this study predate the infection). Cell type and time point are not known. Material: PBMCs or a T cell subset sorted from them (not recorded which). In DNA, the CDR3 is TGTGCCAGCAGCGTAGACGGGGGGCGCGATTCACCCCTCCACTTT. This codes for CASSVDGGRDSPLHF.